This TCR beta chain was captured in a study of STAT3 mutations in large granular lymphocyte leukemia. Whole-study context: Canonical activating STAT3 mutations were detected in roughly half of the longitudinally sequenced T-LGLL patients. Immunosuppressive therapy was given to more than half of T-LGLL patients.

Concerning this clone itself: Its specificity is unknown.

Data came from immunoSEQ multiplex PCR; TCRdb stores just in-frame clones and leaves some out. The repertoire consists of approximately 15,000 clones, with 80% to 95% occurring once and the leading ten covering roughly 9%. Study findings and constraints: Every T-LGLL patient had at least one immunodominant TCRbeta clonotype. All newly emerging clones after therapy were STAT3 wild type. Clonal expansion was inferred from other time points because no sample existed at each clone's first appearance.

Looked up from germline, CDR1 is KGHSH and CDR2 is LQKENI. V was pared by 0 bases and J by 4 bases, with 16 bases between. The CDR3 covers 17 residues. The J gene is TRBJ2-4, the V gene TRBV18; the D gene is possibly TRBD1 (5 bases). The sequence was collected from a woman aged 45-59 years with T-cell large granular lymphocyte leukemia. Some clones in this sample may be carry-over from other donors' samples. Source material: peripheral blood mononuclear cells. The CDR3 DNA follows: TGTGCCAGCTCACCACCGAGTAGATTAGGGGCGAAAAACATTCAGTACTTC. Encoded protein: CASSPPSRLGAKNIQYF.